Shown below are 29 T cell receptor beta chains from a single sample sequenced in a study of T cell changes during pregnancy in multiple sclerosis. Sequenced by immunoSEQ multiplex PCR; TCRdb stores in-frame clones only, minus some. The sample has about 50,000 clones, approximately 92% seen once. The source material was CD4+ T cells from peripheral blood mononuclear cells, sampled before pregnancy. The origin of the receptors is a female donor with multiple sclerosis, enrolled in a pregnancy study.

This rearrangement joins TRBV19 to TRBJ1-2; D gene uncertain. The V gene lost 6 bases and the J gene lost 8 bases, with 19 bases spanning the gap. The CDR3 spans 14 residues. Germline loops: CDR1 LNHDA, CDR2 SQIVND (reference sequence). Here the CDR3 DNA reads TGTGCCAGTAGGATCAATTCTCCGGGTTCAGGCTACACCTTC. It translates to CASRINSPGSGYTF.

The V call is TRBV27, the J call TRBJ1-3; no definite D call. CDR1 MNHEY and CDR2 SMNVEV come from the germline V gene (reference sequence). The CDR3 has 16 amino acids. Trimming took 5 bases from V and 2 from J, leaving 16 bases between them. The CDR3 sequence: CASSPGRRGTGNTIYF. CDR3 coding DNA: TGTGCCAGCAGTCCCGGACGGCGCGGGACTGGAAACACCATATATTTT.

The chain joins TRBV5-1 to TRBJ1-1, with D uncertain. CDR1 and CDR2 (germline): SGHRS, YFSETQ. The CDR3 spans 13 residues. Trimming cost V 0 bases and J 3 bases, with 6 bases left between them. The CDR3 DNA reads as TGCGCCAGCAGCTTGGTACTGGACACTGAAGCTTTCTTT. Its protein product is CASSLVLDTEAFF.

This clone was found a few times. The CDR3 loop is CASSPWDRVTEAFF. The CDR3, as DNA: TGTGCCAGTAGCCCCTGGGACAGGGTGACTGAAGCTTTCTTT. The chain couples TRBV19 to TRBJ1-1, with 9 bases aligning to TRBD1. The CDR3 is 14 amino acids. Unmatched junction bases numbered 7, after V lost 6 bases and J lost 5 bases. Germline assignment: CDR1 LNHDA and CDR2 SQIVND (reference sequence).

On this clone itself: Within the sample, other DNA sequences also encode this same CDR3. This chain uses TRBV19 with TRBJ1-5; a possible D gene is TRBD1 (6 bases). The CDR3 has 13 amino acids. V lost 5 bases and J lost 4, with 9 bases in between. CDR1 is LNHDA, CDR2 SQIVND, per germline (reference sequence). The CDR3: CASSPRGNQPQHF. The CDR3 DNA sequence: TGTGCCAGTAGTCCGAGGGGGAATCAGCCCCAGCATTTT.

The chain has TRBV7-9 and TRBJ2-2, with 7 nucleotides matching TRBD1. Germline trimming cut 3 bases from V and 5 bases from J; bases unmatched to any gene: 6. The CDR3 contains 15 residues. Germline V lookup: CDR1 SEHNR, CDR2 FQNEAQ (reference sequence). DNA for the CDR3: TGTGCCAGCAGCTTTGAGACAGGGTGGACCGGGGAGCTGTTTTTT. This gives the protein CASSFETGWTGELFF.

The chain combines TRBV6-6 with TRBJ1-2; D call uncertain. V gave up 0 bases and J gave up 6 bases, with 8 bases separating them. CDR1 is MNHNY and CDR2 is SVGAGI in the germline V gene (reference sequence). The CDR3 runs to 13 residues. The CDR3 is CASSYSRSNGYTF. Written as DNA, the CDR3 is TGTGCCAGCAGTTACTCGAGGAGTAATGGCTACACCTTC.

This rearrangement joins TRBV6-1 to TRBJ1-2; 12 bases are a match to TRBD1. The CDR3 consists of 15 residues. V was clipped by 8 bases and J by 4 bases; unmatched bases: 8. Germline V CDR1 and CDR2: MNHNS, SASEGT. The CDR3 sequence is CASAGQGAGGYGYTF. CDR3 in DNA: TGTGCCAGCGCGGGACAGGGGGCGGGCGGCTATGGCTACACCTTC.

CDR3 DNA: TGTGCCAGCAGTTTAGGACAGTATAGCAATCAGCCCCAGCATTTT. It is translated as CASSLGQYSNQPQHF. The rearrangement joins TRBV6-5 to TRBJ1-5; possibly TRBD1 for D (6 bases). With 4 bases removed from V and 0 bases from J, the gap between germline ends came to 10 bases. The CDR3 is 15 amino acids. Germline values: CDR1 MNHEY, CDR2 SVGAGI.

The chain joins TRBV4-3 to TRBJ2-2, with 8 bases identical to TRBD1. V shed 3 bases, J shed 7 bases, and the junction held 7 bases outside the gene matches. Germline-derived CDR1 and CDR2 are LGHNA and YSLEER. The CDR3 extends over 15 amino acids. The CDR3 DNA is TGCGCCAGCAGCCATAACTTACAGGGGGGCGGGGAGCTGTTTTTT. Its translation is CASSHNLQGGGELFF.

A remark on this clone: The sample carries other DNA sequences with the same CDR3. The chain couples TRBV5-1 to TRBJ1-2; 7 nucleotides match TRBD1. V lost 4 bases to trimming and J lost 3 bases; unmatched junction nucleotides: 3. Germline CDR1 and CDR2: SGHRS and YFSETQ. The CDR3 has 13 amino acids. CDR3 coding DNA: TGCGCCAGCAGCCCTCAGGGGGACTATGGCTACACCTTC. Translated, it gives CASSPQGDYGYTF.

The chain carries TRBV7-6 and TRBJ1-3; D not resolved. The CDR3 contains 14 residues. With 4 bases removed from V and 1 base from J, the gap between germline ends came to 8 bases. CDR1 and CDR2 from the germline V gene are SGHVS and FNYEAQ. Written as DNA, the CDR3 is TGTGCCAGCAGCTCCCAGGTTTCTGGAAACACCATATATTTT. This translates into CASSSQVSGNTIYF. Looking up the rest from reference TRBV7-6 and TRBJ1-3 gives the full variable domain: GAGVSQSPRYKVTKRGQDVALRCDPISGHVSLYWYRQALGQGPEFLTYFNYEAQQDKSGLPNDRFSAERPEGSISTLTIQRTEQRDSAMYRCASSSQVSGNTIYFGEGSWLTVV.

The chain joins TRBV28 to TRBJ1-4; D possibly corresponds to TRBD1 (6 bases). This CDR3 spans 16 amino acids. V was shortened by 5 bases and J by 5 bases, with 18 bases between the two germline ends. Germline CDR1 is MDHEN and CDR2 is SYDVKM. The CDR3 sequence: CASSPGGANRNEKLFF. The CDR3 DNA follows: TGTGCCAGCAGTCCGGGGGGGGCGAACCGGAATGAAAAACTGTTTTTT.

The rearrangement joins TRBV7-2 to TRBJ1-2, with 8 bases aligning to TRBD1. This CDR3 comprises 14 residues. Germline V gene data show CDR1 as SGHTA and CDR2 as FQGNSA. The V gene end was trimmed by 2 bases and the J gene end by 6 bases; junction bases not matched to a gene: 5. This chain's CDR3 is CASSLSDRGNGYTF. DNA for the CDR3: TGTGCCAGCAGCTTAAGTGACAGGGGTAATGGCTACACCTTC.

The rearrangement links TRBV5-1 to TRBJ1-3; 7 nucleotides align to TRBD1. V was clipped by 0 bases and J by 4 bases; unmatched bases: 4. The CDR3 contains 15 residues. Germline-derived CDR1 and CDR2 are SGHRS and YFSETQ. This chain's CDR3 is CASSLVTGEGNTIYF. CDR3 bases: TGCGCCAGCAGCTTGGTAACAGGGGAAGGAAACACCATATATTTT.

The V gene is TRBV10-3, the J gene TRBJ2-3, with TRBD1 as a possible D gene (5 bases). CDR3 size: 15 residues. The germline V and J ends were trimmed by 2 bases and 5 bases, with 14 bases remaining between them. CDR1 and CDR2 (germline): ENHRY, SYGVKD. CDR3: CAISEGQGSRDTQYF. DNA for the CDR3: TGTGCCATCAGTGAGGGCCAGGGATCAAGAGATACGCAGTATTTT.

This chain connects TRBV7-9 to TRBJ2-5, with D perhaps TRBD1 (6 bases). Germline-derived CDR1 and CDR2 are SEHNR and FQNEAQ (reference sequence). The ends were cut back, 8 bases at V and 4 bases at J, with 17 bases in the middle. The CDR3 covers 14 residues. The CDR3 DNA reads TGTGCCAGCCGATTACAGGGCCCGGGAGAGACCCAGTACTTC. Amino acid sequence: CASRLQGPGETQYF.

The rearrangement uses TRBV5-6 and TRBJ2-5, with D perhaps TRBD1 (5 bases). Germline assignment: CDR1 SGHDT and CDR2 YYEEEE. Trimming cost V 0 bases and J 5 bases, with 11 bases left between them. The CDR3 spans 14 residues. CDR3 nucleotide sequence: TGTGCCAGCAGCTTGGTTACAGGTTCGGAGACCCAGTACTTC. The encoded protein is CASSLVTGSETQYF.

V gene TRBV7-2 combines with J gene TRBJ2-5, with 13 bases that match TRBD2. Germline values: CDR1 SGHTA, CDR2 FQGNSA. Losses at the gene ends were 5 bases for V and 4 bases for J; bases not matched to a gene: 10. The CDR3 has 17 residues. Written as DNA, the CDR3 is TGTGCCAGCAGCATGTATCCGGGACTAGCGGGAACAGAGACCCAGTACTTC. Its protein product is CASSMYPGLAGTETQYF.

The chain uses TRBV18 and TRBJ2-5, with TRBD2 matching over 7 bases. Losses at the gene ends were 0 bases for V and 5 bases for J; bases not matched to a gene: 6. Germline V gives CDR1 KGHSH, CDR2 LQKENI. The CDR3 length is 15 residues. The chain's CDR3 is CASSPPGRGGETQYF. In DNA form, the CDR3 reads TGTGCCAGCTCACCACCGGGGAGGGGAGGCGAGACCCAGTACTTC.

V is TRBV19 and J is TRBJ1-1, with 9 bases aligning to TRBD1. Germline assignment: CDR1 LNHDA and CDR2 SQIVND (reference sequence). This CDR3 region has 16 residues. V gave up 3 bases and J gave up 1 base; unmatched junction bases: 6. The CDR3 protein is CASSMVQGAGNTEAFF. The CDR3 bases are TGTGCCAGTAGTATGGTACAGGGGGCGGGGAACACTGAAGCTTTCTTT. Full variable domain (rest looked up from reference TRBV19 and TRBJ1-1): DGGITQSPKYLFRKEGQNVTLSCEQNLNHDAMYWYRQDPGQGLRLIYYSQIVNDFQKGDIAEGYSVSREKKESFPLTVTSAQKNPTAFYLCASSMVQGAGNTEAFFGQGTRLTVV.

CDR3 nucleotides: TGTGCCAGCAGTTTGGGGACAGGGGGCCTTGGAAACACCATATATTTT. Amino acids: CASSLGTGGLGNTIYF. This chain links TRBV28 with TRBJ1-3, with 12 bases lining up with TRBD1. Unmatched junction bases numbered 3, after V lost 3 bases and J lost 3 bases. This CDR3 has 16 residues. The germline V gene encodes CDR1 MDHEN and CDR2 SYDVKM.

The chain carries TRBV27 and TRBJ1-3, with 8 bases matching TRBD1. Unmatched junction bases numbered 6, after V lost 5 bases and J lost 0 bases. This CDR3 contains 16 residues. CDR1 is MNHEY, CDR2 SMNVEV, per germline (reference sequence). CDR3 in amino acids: CASSLRTGLSGNTIYF. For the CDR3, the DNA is TGTGCCAGCAGTCTCAGGACAGGGCTCTCTGGAAACACCATATATTTT.

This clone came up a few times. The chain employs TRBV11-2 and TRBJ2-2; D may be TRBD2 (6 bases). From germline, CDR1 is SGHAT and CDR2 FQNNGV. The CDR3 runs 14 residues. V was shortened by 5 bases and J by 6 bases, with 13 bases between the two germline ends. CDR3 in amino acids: CASSNPRRAGELFF. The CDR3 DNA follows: TGTGCCAGCAGCAATCCTAGGAGGGCCGGGGAGCTGTTTTTT.

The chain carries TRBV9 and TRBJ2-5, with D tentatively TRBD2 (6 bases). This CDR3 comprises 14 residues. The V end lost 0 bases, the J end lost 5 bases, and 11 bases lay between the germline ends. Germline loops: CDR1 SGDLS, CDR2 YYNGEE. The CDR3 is CASSVAPGEETQYF. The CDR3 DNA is TGTGCCAGCAGCGTAGCTCCGGGGGAGGAGACCCAGTACTTC.

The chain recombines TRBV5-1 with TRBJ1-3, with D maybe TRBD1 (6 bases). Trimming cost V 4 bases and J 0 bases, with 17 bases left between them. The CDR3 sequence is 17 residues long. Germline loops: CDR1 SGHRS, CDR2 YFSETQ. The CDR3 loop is CASSPEGQGFSGNTIYF. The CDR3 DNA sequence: TGCGCCAGCAGCCCCGAGGGACAAGGGTTCTCTGGAAACACCATATATTTT.

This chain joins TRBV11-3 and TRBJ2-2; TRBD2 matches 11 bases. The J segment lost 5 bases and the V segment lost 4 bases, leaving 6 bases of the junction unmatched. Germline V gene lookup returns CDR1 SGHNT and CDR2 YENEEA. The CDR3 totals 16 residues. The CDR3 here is CASSSGLAGWTGELFF. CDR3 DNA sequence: TGTGCCAGCAGCTCCGGACTAGCGGGTTGGACCGGGGAGCTGTTTTTT.

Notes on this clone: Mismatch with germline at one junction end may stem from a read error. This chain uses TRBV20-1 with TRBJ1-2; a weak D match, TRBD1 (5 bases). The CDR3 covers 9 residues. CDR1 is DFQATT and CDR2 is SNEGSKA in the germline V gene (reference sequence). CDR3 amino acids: CSARSGAFF. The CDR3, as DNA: TGCAGTGCTAGAAGTGGGGCTTTCTTC.

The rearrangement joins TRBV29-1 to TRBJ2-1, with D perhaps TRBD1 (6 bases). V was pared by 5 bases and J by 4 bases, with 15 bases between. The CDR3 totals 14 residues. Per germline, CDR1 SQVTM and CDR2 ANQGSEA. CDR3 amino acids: CSVQQTGRYNEQFF. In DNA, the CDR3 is TGCAGCGTTCAACAGACAGGTAGATACAATGAGCAGTTCTTC.